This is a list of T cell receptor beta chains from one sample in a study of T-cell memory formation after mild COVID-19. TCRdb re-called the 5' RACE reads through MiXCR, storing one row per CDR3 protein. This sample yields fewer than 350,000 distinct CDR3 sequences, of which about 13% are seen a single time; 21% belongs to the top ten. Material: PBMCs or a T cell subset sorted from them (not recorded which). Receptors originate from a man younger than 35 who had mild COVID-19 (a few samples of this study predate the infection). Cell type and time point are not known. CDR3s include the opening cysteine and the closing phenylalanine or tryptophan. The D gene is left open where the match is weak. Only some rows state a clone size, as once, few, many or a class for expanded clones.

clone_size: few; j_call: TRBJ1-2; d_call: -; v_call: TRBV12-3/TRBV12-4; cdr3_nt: TGTGCCAGCAGTTTGGTCGGACAGCCGACAGCTAACTATGGCTACACCTTC; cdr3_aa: CASSLVGQPTANYGYTF
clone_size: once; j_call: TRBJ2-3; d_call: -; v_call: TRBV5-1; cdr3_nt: TGCGCCAGCAGCTTGGAAGGGGCTACGCAGTATTTT; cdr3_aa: CASSLEGATQYF
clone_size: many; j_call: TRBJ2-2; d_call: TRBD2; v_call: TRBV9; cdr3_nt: TGTGCCAGCAGCCCCCGACTAGCGGGGGCTACCGGGGAGCTGTTTTTT; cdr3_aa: CASSPRLAGATGELFF
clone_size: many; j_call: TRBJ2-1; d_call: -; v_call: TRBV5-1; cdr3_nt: TGCGCCAGCATCTCGGGGTTTGGGCACAATGAGCAGTTCTTC; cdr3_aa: CASISGFGHNEQFF
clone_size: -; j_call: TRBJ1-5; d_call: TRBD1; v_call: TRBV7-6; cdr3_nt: TGTGCCAGCAGCCGAGGACAGGGTCAGCCCCAGCATTTT; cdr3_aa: CASSRGQGQPQHF
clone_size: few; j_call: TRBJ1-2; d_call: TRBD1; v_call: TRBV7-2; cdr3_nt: TGTGCCAGCAGCTTGAGGACAGGGGTACGCTATGGCTACACCTTC; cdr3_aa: CASSLRTGVRYGYTF
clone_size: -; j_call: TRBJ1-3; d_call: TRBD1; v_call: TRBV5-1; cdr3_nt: TGCGCCAGCAGCTTCGGCAGGGGGCCTGGAAACACCATATATTTT; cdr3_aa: CASSFGRGPGNTIYF
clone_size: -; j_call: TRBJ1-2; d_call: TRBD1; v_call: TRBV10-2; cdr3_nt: TGCGCCAGCAGGAACAGGGGAGCAGAATATGGCTACACCTTC; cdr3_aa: CASRNRGAEYGYTF
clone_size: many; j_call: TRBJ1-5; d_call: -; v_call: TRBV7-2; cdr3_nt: TGTGCCAGCAGCTACAGGGGCAATCAGCCCCAGCATTTT; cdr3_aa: CASSYRGNQPQHF
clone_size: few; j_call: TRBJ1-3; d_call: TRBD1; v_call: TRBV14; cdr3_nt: TGTGCCAGCAGCCGAGGGACAGGGGCCGGAAACACCATATATTTT; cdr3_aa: CASSRGTGAGNTIYF
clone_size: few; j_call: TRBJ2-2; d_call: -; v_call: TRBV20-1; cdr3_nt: TGCAGTGCTAGGGGGCCGTCTAGCGCCGGGGAGCTGTTTTTT; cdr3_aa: CSARGPSSAGELFF
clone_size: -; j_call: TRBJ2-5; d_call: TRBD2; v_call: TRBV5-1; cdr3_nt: TGCGCCAGCACATTATTAGCGGGGGAAGAGACCCAGTACTTC; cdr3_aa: CASTLLAGEETQYF
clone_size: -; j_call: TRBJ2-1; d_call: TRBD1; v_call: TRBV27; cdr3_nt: TGTGCCAGCAGTGCGCCGGGACAGGGATACAATGAGCAGTTCTTC; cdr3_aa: CASSAPGQGYNEQFF
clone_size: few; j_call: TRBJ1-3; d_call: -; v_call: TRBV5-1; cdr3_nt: TGCGCCAGCAGCGCCAATTGGGACGGCAACTCTGGAAACACCATATATTTT; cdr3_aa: CASSANWDGNSGNTIYF
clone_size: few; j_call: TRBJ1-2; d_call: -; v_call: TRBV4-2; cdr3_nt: TGTGCCAGCAGCCAGGTTGCCGGGAATGGCTACACCTTC; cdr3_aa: CASSQVAGNGYTF
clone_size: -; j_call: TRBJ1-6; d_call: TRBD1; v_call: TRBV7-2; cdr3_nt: TGTGCCAGCAGCTCGATTGCCTCCGGGACAGGGTCCCCACCCCTCCACTTT; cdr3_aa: CASSSIASGTGSPPLHF
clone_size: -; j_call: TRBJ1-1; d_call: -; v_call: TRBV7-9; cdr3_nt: TGTGCCAGCAGCGTCCCCGTGAACACTGAAGCTTTCTTT; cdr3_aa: CASSVPVNTEAFF
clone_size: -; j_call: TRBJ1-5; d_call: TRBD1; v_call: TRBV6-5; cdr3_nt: TGTGCCAGCAGTACGGGACAGGGGTATCGACAGCCCCAGCATTTT; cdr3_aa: CASSTGQGYRQPQHF
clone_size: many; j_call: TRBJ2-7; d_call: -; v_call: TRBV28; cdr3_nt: TGTGCCACGGGACGGAGTGCCTACGAGCAGTACTTC; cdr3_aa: CATGRSAYEQYF
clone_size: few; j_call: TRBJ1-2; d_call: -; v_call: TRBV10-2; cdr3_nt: TGCGCCAGCAGTGAAGGGGGGAATGGCTACACCTTC; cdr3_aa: CASSEGGNGYTF
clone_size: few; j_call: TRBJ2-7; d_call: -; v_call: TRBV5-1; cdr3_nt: TGCGCCAGCAGCTTGGAGGCGGTTAGCGAGCAGTACTTC; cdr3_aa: CASSLEAVSEQYF
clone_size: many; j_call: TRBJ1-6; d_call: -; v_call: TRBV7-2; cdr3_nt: TGTGCCAGCAGCCCTCGTAATTCACCCCTCCACTTT; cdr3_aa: CASSPRNSPLHF
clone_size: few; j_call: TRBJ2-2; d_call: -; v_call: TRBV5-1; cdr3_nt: TGCGCCAGCGAGAACACCGGGGAGCTGTTTTTT; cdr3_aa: CASENTGELFF
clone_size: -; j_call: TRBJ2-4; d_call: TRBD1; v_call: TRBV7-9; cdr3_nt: TGTGCCAGCAGCGGGACAGATCTCTCCCAAAACATTCAGTACTTC; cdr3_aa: CASSGTDLSQNIQYF
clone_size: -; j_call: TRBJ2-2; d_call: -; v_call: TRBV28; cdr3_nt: TGTGCCAGCAGTCCTCCCGGGGGCACCGGGGAGCTGTTTTTT; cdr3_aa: CASSPPGGTGELFF
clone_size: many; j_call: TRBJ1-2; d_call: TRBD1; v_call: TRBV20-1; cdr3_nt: TGCAGTGCTAGAGAACCGGACAGGGAGGGCTACACCTTC; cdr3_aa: CSAREPDREGYTF
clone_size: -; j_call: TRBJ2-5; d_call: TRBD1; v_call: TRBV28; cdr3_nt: TGTGCCAGCATACCGGGACAGTTCCAAGAGACCCAGTACTTC; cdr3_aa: CASIPGQFQETQYF
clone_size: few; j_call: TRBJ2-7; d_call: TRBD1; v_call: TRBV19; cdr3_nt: TGTGCCAGCCGGGACAGGGAAGCCTACGAGCAGTACTTC; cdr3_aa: CASRDREAYEQYF
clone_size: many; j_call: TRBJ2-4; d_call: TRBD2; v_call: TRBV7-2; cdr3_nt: TGTGCCAGCAGCACGGGACTAGCGGGGGGTGTCATTCAGTACTTC; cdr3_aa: CASSTGLAGGVIQYF
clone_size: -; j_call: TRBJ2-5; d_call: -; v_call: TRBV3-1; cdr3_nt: TGTGCCAGCAGCCAAGGCACTGCGGACCGGGGTTGGTTC; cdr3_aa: CASSQGTADRGWF
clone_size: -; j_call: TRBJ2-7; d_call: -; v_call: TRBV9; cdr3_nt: TGTGCCAGCAGCGTAGGTTGGGTTAGCTCCTACGAGCAGTACTTC; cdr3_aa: CASSVGWVSSYEQYF
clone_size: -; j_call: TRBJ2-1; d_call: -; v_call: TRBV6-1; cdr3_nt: TGTGCCAGCAGTGAAAGTTTTTCTAGCCTTGCCTACAATGAGCAGTTCTTC; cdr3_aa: CASSESFSSLAYNEQFF
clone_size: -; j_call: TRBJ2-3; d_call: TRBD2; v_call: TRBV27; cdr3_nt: TGTGCCAGCAGTTTAGGGGCGGGGGTGTACACAGATACGCAGTATTTT; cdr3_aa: CASSLGAGVYTDTQYF
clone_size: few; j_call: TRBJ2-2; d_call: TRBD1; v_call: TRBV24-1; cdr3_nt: TGTGCCACCAGTGATTATAACAGGGGCGCCGGGGAGCTGTTTTTT; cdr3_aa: CATSDYNRGAGELFF
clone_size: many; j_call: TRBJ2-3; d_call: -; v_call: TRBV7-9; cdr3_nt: TGTGCCAGCGCCCAAGAGTCCCATGATACGCAGTATTTT; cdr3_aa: CASAQESHDTQYF
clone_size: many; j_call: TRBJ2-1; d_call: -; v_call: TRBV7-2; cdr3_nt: TGTGCCAGCAGCCTTTACAGGGAGGCTGAGCAGTTCTTC; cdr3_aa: CASSLYREAEQFF
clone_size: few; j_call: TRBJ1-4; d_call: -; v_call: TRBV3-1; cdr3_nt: TGTGCCAGCAGCCAAGCGAATGAAAAACTGTTTTTT; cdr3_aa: CASSQANEKLFF
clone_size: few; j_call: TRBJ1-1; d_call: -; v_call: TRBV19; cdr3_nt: TGTGCCAGTAGCAAAAGGTGGGGCTTGGGCACTGAAGCTTTCTTT; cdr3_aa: CASSKRWGLGTEAFF
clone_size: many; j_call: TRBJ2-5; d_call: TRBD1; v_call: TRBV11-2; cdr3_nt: TGTGCCAGCAGCTCTTACAGGGGGTCGACCCAGTACTTC; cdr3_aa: CASSSYRGSTQYF
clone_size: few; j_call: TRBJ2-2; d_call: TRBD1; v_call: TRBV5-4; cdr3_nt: TGTGCCACGCCGGGACAGGGGAACACCGGGGAGCTGTTTTTT; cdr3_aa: CATPGQGNTGELFF
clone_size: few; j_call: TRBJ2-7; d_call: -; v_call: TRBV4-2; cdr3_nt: TGTGCCAGCAGCCCCCTCGGGGAGGAGAGCTCCTACGAGCAGTACTTC; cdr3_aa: CASSPLGEESSYEQYF
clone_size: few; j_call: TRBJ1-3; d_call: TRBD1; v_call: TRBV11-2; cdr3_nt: TGTGCCAGCAGCTCCCAACCGGGACAGAGCTCTGGAAACACCATATATTTT; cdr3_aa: CASSSQPGQSSGNTIYF
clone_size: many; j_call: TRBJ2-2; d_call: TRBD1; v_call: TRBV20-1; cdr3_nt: TGCAGTGCTAGAGATGAGGGGGCCACCGGGGAGCTGTTTTTT; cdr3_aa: CSARDEGATGELFF
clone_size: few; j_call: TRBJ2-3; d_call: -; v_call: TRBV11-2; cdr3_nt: TGTGCCAGCAGCTTCTACAGCGGGCCTACTAGCACAGATACGCAGTATTTT; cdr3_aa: CASSFYSGPTSTDTQYF
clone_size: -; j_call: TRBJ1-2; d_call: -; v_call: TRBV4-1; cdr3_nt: TGCGCCAGCAGCCACCAGGGAAATAACTATGGCTACACCTTC; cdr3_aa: CASSHQGNNYGYTF
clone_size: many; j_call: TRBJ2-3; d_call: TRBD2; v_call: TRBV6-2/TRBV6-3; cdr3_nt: TGTGCCAGCAGTTCCAGCGGGGGCCCGCAGTATTTT; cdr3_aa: CASSSSGGPQYF
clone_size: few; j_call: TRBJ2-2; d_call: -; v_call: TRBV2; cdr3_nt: TGTGCCAGCAGTTCGGAGGGAACCGGGGAGCTGTTTTTT; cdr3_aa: CASSSEGTGELFF
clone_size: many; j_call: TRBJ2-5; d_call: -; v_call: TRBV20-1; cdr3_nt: TGCAGTGCTAGGGTGGTTGCTGAAGAGACCCAGTACTTC; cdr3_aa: CSARVVAEETQYF
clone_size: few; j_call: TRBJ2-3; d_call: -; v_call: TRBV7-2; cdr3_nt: TGTGCCAGCAGCTTAGGCCCGCCAGGGCAGGGTACAGATACGCAGTATTTT; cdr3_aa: CASSLGPPGQGTDTQYF
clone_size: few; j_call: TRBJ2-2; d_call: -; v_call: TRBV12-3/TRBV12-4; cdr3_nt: TGTGCCAGCAGCCCTCCGGCCGGGGAGCTGTTTTTT; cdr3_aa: CASSPPAGELFF
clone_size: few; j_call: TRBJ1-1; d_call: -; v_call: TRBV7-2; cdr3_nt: TGTGCCAGCAGCTTAGATTTTATTGGGGGCCCAATCCCAGCTTTCTTT; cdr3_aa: CASSLDFIGGPIPAFF
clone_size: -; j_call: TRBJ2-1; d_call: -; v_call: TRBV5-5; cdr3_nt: TGTGCCAGCAGCTTCTTTAGGCAGGGGCGCGACAATGAGCAGTTCTTC; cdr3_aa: CASSFFRQGRDNEQFF
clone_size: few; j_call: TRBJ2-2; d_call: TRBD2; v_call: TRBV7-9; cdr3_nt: TGTGCCAGCAGCGCTAGCGGGGCGAACACCGGGGAGCTGTTTTTT; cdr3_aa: CASSASGANTGELFF
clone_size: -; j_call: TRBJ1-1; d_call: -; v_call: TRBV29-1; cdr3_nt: TGCAGCGTTGGGAGACGGGAAAACACTGAAGCTTTCTTT; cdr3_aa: CSVGRRENTEAFF